A selection of T cell receptor beta chains follows, all from one sample in a study of radiotherapy plus CTLA-4 blockade in lung cancer. Data came from immunoSEQ multiplex PCR; TCRdb stores just in-frame clones and leaves some out. The sample includes about 82,000 clones, approximately 75% of them seen just once. The material was peripheral blood, obtained from a patient treated with radiotherapy plus ipilimumab. The receptor set was obtained from a human donor with non-small cell lung cancer that progressed on radiotherapy plus ipilimumab. CDR3s include the opening cysteine and the closing phenylalanine or tryptophan. D genes are given only for firm matches. Clone sizes are given selectively: once, few, many, or a class where the clone is expanded.

J gene | D gene | V gene | clone size | CDR3 DNA | CDR3 protein
TRBJ2-3 | NA | TRBV6-1 | NA | TGTGCCAGCAGTGAACTAGGGGTCGGTAGCACAGATACGCAGTATTTT | CASSELGVGSTDTQYF
TRBJ1-5 | NA | TRBV6-5 | NA | TGTGCCAGCAGTTACGGGGGGGGTCAGCCCCAGCATTTT | CASSYGGGQPQHF
TRBJ2-1 | TRBD2 | TRBV2 | NA | TGTGCCAGCAGTGGACCGACTAGCGGGAGAAGGCATGAGCAGTTCTTC | CASSGPTSGRRHEQFF
TRBJ1-3 | NA | TRBV9 | NA | TGTGCCAGCAGCTCAACCTGGCAGGGAGGCCCTGGAAACACCATATATTTT | CASSSTWQGGPGNTIYF
TRBJ1-2 | NA | TRBV30 | once | TGTGCCTGTATCAGGGTGGGGAGAGGCTACACCTTC | CACIRVGRGYTF
TRBJ1-6 | TRBD1 | TRBV10-3 | NA | TGTGCCATCACAGGGGGAGCAAATTCACCCCTCCACTTT | CAITGGANSPLHF
TRBJ1-1 | NA | TRBV27 | NA | TGTGCCAGCAGTCGCGGAGGAGGGGGTTTGAACACTGAAGCTTTCTTT | CASSRGGGGLNTEAFF
TRBJ2-7 | TRBD2 | TRBV6-5 | NA | TGTGCCAGCAGTTACTCTAGCGGGAGCTCCTACGAGCAGTACTTC | CASSYSSGSSYEQYF
TRBJ1-1 | NA | TRBV7-2 | NA | TGTGCCAGCAGCTTACTGGGGGACATGAACACTGAAGCTTTCTTT | CASSLLGDMNTEAFF
TRBJ1-1 | TRBD1 | TRBV28 | NA | TGTGCCAGCGGAGGGGGACAGGTGGGGACTGAAGCTTTCTTT | CASGGGQVGTEAFF
TRBJ2-7 | NA | TRBV5-1 | NA | TGCGCCAGCAGCTTGAGTTGGACGGACTACGAGCAGTACTTC | CASSLSWTDYEQYF
TRBJ1-1 | NA | TRBV6-5 | few | TGTGCCAGCAGTTACCGGGGGGACACTGAAGCTTTCTTT | CASSYRGDTEAFF
TRBJ2-7 | TRBD2 | TRBV5-6 | NA | TGTGCCAGCAGCTCAGGACTAGCACAAAACGTCTACGAGCAGTACTTC | CASSSGLAQNVYEQYF
TRBJ2-7 | NA | TRBV7-2 | NA | TGTGCCAGCAGCTTAGCATTTACAACCGGGCTCGAGCAGTACTTC | CASSLAFTTGLEQYF
TRBJ2-7 | NA | TRBV6-5 | NA | TGTGCCAGCAGAGCACTTGGGGTTACCTACGAGCAGTACTTC | CASRALGVTYEQYF
TRBJ2-3 | TRBD2 | TRBV9 | NA | TGTGCCAGCAGCGTAGGAGGTAGCGGGGGGCTCACAGATACGCAGTATTTT | CASSVGGSGGLTDTQYF
TRBJ2-7 | NA | TRBV13 | NA | TGTGCCAGCAGCTTTTTGGGGGCCTACGAGCAGTACTTC | CASSFLGAYEQYF
TRBJ2-7 | NA | TRBV27 | NA | TGTGCCAGCAGTTTAGGAGCCAGCTGGGAGCAGTACTTC | CASSLGASWEQYF
TRBJ1-2 | TRBD1 | TRBV5-1 | NA | TGCGCCAGCAGCTTCTCCTCGACAGGGGCTAACTATGGCTACACCTTC | CASSFSSTGANYGYTF
TRBJ2-7 | TRBD1 | TRBV7-6 | NA | TGTGCCAGCAGCTACTCACAGGGGAGCTCCTACGAGCAGTACTTC | CASSYSQGSSYEQYF
TRBJ1-4 | TRBD1 | TRBV28 | NA | TGTGCCAGCAGTTCACCGGGACAGGGCAATGAAAAACTGTTTTTT | CASSSPGQGNEKLFF
TRBJ2-7 | NA | TRBV9 | NA | TGTGCCAGCAGCGCTACGGGAACAGTATTGTACTTC | CASSATGTVLYF
TRBJ2-1 | NA | TRBV7-2 | NA | TGTGCCAGCAGCTTTAGGCGCGGGGCGGACAATGAGCAGTTCTTC | CASSFRRGADNEQFF
TRBJ2-5 | NA | TRBV28 | few | TGTGCCAGCAGTCTCCCCGGGGAGACCCAGTACTTC | CASSLPGETQYF
TRBJ1-3 | NA | TRBV6-1 | NA | TGTGCCAGCAGTGAAGCTGTTAAAGGATCTACGAGGAGAAACACCATATATTTT | CASSEAVKGSTRRNTIYF
TRBJ2-6 | NA | TRBV7-9 | NA | TGTGCCAGCGGGCTCCCTGGGGCCAACGTCCTGACTTTC | CASGLPGANVLTF
TRBJ1-4 | TRBD1 | TRBV28 | NA | TGTGCCAGCAGTTTAGCGACAGGGGGCCTGAATGAAAAACTGTTTTTT | CASSLATGGLNEKLFF
TRBJ2-7 | NA | TRBV4-2 | once | TGTGCCAGCAGCCAAGGAAGTTACGAGCAGTACTTC | CASSQGSYEQYF
TRBJ2-7 | NA | TRBV7-8 | NA | TGTGCCAGCAGCTTAGCGGCCATTAGGGGCGAGCAGTACTTC | CASSLAAIRGEQYF
TRBJ1-6 | NA | TRBV7-9 | few | TGTGCCAGCAGCTTTCGACCGGACACTTCACCCCTCCACTTT | CASSFRPDTSPLHF
TRBJ2-3 | TRBD2 | TRBV27 | NA | TGTGCCAGCAGTTTCCAGATTCCGGGACTAGCGAACACAGATACGCAGTATTTT | CASSFQIPGLANTDTQYF
TRBJ1-2 | NA | TRBV2 | NA | TGTGCCAGCTCCCCGGATCTGAACTATGGCTACACCTTC | CASSPDLNYGYTF
TRBJ2-7 | TRBD1 | TRBV13 | NA | TGTGCCAGCAGCTTAGCAGGGGGCGACGAGCAGTACTTC | CASSLAGGDEQYF
TRBJ1-6 | NA | TRBV5-6 | NA | TGTGCCAGCAGCTTTTTCACTTGGGGAGGCAGGAGAAATTCACCCCTCCACTTT | CASSFFTWGGRRNSPLHF
TRBJ1-2 | TRBD1 | TRBV7-6 | NA | TGTGCCAGCAGCACGCCCGGACAGGGGGCCGATGGCTACACCTTC | CASSTPGQGADGYTF
TRBJ2-1 | NA | TRBV5-4 | NA | TGTGCCACGCAGTTGGGGGAGTCCCGACCGGGTGAGCAGTTCTTC | CATQLGESRPGEQFF
TRBJ1-1 | TRBD1 | TRBV6-6 | few | TGTGCCAGCAGGCTTATGACAGGGACTGAAGCTTTCTTT | CASRLMTGTEAFF
TRBJ1-2 | TRBD1 | TRBV29-1 | few | TGCCGCGTTGACGAGGGGGCAGGGGGGCGTCATGGCTACACCTTC | CRVDEGAGGRHGYTF
TRBJ1-2 | TRBD1 | TRBV4-1 | NA | TGCGCCAGCAGCCAGGACAGGGGGCGGCTTGGCTACACCTTC | CASSQDRGRLGYTF
TRBJ1-2 | NA | TRBV6-1 | many | TGTGCCAGCAGTGAAGATGGGTACCCGACAGACTATGGCTACACCTTC | CASSEDGYPTDYGYTF
TRBJ2-1 | NA | TRBV27 | NA | TGTGCCAGCAGTTTAATCCGAGCGGGCGGGGATGAGCAGTTCTTC | CASSLIRAGGDEQFF
TRBJ2-3 | NA | TRBV5-4 | NA | TGTGCCACCAAAACAGGGGAGGCCACAGATACGCAGTATTTT | CATKTGEATDTQYF
TRBJ2-7 | NA | TRBV7-2 | NA | TGTGCCAGCAGCTTAGGTCCGGGGGCTACCACCTACGAGCAGTACTTC | CASSLGPGATTYEQYF
TRBJ2-1 | NA | TRBV7-9 | NA | TGTGCCAGCAGCTTAACTAACAACAATGAGCAGTTCTTC | CASSLTNNNEQFF
TRBJ2-3 | NA | TRBV19 | NA | TGTGCCAGTAGCCCTGGAGGAGCCCAAGGCACAGATACGCAGTATTTT | CASSPGGAQGTDTQYF
TRBJ2-1 | NA | TRBV5-1 | NA | TGCGCCAGCAGCCCCGGGACCTTGTACAATGAGCAGTTCTTC | CASSPGTLYNEQFF
TRBJ1-2 | NA | TRBV4-1 | NA | TGCGCCAGCAGCCAGGGCCCGGGGGGCTATGGCTACACCTTC | CASSQGPGGYGYTF
TRBJ2-7 | TRBD1 | TRBV6-5 | NA | TGTGCCAGCAGTTACGAGGGGACAGGGGCCTACGAGCAGTACTTC | CASSYEGTGAYEQYF
TRBJ2-1 | TRBD2 | TRBV7-6 | NA | TGTGCCAGCAGCTTAGCGGTGCTTGCGGGAGGATCCTACAATGAGCAGTTCTTC | CASSLAVLAGGSYNEQFF
TRBJ2-3 | NA | TRBV4-3 | NA | TGCGCCAGCAGCCAAGTGCAGGGGAAGACAGATACGCAGTATTTT | CASSQVQGKTDTQYF
TRBJ1-2 | TRBD1 | TRBV28 | NA | TGTGCCAGCAGTTTACTCCCCGGGGGACTATTTACAGGGGGCAAAGACTATGGCTACACCTTC | CASSLLPGGLFTGGKDYGYTF
TRBJ2-1 | TRBD2 | TRBV27 | many | TGTGCCAGCAGTTTAGCGGGGGTCTTTAACAATGAGCAGTTCTTC | CASSLAGVFNNEQFF
TRBJ2-5 | TRBD2 | TRBV18 | NA | TGTGCCAGCTCCCCAGGGAGGGGAGAGACCCAGTACTTC | CASSPGRGETQYF
TRBJ1-5 | TRBD1 | TRBV27 | NA | TGTGCCAGCAGTTCCGGACAGGGGAGTCAGCCCCAGCATTTT | CASSSGQGSQPQHF